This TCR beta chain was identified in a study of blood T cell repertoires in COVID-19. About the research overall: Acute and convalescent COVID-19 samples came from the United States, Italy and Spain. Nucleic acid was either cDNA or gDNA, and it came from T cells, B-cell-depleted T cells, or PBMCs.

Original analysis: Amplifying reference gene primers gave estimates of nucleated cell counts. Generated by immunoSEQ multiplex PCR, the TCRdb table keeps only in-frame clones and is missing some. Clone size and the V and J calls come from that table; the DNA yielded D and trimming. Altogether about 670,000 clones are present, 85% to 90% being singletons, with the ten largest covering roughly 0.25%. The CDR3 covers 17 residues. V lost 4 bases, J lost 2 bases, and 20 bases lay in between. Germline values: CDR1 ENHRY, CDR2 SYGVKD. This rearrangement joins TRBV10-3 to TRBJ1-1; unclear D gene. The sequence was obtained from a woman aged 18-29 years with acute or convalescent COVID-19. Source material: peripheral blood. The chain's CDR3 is CAISGPRYPDTNTEAFF. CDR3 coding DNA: TGTGCCATCAGTGGCCCGCGGTATCCAGATACCAACACTGAAGCTTTCTTT.